Listed below are T cell receptor beta chains from one sample, sequenced in a study of T cells after somatic rescue of genetic block. Only in-frame clones appear in the TCRdb table, and some are missing; sequencing was by immunoSEQ multiplex PCR. Of around 57,000 clones in the sample, 90% to 97% were seen once. The sequenced material came from peripheral blood mononuclear cells (PBMCs). The receptors shown here come from a child under two years old. Both conserved end residues are part of each CDR3. The D gene is left open where the match is weak. Expanded clones are given a class, and other clones once, few, many or no size at all.

>.|.|TRBJ1-1|TRBV5-1
TGCGCCAGCAGCTTGGGGGCAGGGAACACTGAAGCTTTCTTT
CASSLGAGNTEAFF
>.|.|TRBJ1-5|TRBV7-2
TGTGCCAGCAGCTCCAGGGAAATTAGCAATCAGCCCCAGCATTTT
CASSSREISNQPQHF
>.|.|TRBJ1-2|TRBV10-2
TGCGCCAGCAGTGGCCCGACAGATGGCTACACCTTC
CASSGPTDGYTF
>once|.|TRBJ2-7|TRBV11-2
TGTGCCAGCAGCTTAACTACCTACGAGCAGTACTTC
CASSLTTYEQYF
>.|.|TRBJ1-5|TRBV29-1
TGCAGCGCTTTTAATCAGCCCCAGCATTTT
CSAFNQPQHF
>.|.|TRBJ2-3|TRBV6-6
TGTGCCAGCACACGGGGCGATACGCAGTATTTT
CASTRGDTQYF
>.|TRBD2|TRBJ2-1|TRBV10-3
TGTGCCATCAGGAGACTAGCGGGAGATGGTGAGCAGTTCTTC
CAIRRLAGDGEQFF
>.|TRBD2|TRBJ2-1|TRBV27
TGTGCCAGCAGTTTACAGGGACTAGCGGCCTACAATGAGCAGTTCTTC
CASSLQGLAAYNEQFF
>.|TRBD1|TRBJ1-4|TRBV28
TGTGCCAGCAATATATCCCCGGACAGGGAGGAAAAACTGTTTTTT
CASNISPDREEKLFF
>.|.|TRBJ2-1|TRBV4-3
TGCGCCAGCAGCCCCGGGACTCACTACAATGAGCAGTTCTTC
CASSPGTHYNEQFF
>.|TRBD1|TRBJ1-1|TRBV5-1
TGCGCCAGCAGCCCATCCGGGACAGGGAGGAACACTGAAGCTTTCTTT
CASSPSGTGRNTEAFF
>.|.|TRBJ1-4|TRBV27
TGTGCCAGGAGAGGGGATGAAAAACTGTTTTTT
CARRGDEKLFF
>.|TRBD2|TRBJ2-7|TRBV13
TGTGCCAGCAGCTCTTCGGGAGGGGCCTACGAGCAGTACTTC
CASSSSGGAYEQYF
>.|TRBD1|TRBJ1-5|TRBV19
TGTGCCAGTAGTATGAGGGGTCCAGGGGGCTATCAGCCCCAGCATTTT
CASSMRGPGGYQPQHF
>.|TRBD1|TRBJ2-7|TRBV11-2
TGTGCCAGCAGCCCCCGGACAGGGGTTGCCTACGAGCAGTACTTC
CASSPRTGVAYEQYF
>.|.|TRBJ1-6|TRBV27
TGTGCCAGCAGTTTAGGGGTTTCACCCCTCCACTTT
CASSLGVSPLHF
>.|.|TRBJ1-2|TRBV7-9
TGTGCCAGCAGCTTAGGGCGTGGCTACACCTTC
CASSLGRGYTF
>.|TRBD2|TRBJ2-1|TRBV2
TGTGCCAGCAGGCGCAATAGCGGGAGCTACAATGAGCAGTTCTTC
CASRRNSGSYNEQFF
>.|.|TRBJ1-5|TRBV19
TGTGCCAGTACGGGGTTCGACCAGCCCCAGCATTTT
CASTGFDQPQHF
>.|.|TRBJ2-7|TRBV9
TGTGCCAGCAGCCCAGAGGGGGGAGGGAGGTACGAGCAGTACTTC
CASSPEGGGRYEQYF
>.|.|TRBJ2-1|TRBV27
TGTGCCAGCAGTTTGGCCGGCGGCGCCTACAATGAGCAGTTCTTC
CASSLAGGAYNEQFF
>.|.|TRBJ1-5|TRBV28
TGTGCCAGCAGTTTAGCCCCCGGGGGCAAGCGCAATCAGCCCCAGCATTTT
CASSLAPGGKRNQPQHF
>.|.|TRBJ2-7|TRBV2
TGTGCCAGCAGTGAGAGACAGGTGGGGATCTACGAGCAGTACTTC
CASSERQVGIYEQYF
>.|.|TRBJ1-3|TRBV28
TGTGCCAGCAGTTTTCGGGCCACCATATATTTT
CASSFRATIYF
>.|TRBD1|TRBJ1-1|TRBV2
TGTGCCACTACAGGGGACACTGAAGCTTTCTTT
CATTGDTEAFF
>once|.|TRBJ1-6|TRBV28
TGTGCCAGCAGCCACCTTTACAGGGATTCACCCCTCCACTTT
CASSHLYRDSPLHF
>.|TRBD2|TRBJ2-4|TRBV19
TGTGCCAGTGCAACCTGGGAGGGGGCCAAAAACATTCAGTACTTC
CASATWEGAKNIQYF
>.|.|TRBJ1-2|TRBV28
TGTGCCAGCAGTGCTTACAGGGTGACACTTTATGGCTACACCTTC
CASSAYRVTLYGYTF
>.|.|TRBJ2-1|TRBV9
TGTGCCAGCAGCGGCCGGGTGAACAATGAGCAGTTCTTC
CASSGRVNNEQFF
>.|TRBD2|TRBJ2-5|TRBV18
TGTGCCAGCTCTCCGAAGAGAACGGGAGGGCCATTCTTGGAGACCCAGTACTTC
CASSPKRTGGPFLETQYF
>.|.|TRBJ1-2|TRBV21-1
TGTGCCAGCAGCAACTTAGGGGGGGGCTACACCTTC
CASSNLGGGYTF
>.|TRBD2|TRBJ2-7|TRBV7-3
TGTGCCAGCAGCTTAACTAGCGGGGACTCCTACGAGCAGTACTTC
CASSLTSGDSYEQYF
>.|.|TRBJ2-3|TRBV27
TGTGCCAGCAGTGGCGGGGTAGCCTTAGATACGCAGTATTTT
CASSGGVALDTQYF
>.|.|TRBJ2-7|TRBV21-1
TGTGCCAGCAGCAAAGAGGGGGGACACAACTTC
CASSKEGGHNF
>.|TRBD2|TRBJ2-7|TRBV27
TGTGCCAGCAGTTTATCGTCGCTAGCGGGAGTCAACGAGCAGTACTTC
CASSLSSLAGVNEQYF
>.|TRBD2|TRBJ2-5|TRBV9
TGTGCCAGCAGCGAGGGACTAGCGGGAGAGACCCAGTACTTC
CASSEGLAGETQYF
>.|.|TRBJ2-7|TRBV6-1
TGTGCCAGCAGTTTCTTATGGCTCGAGGGCCCCGAGCAGTACTTC
CASSFLWLEGPEQYF
>once|.|TRBJ2-5|TRBV7-7
TGTGCCAGCAGCCGGGAGAGAAAAGAGACCCAGTACTTC
CASSRERKETQYF
>.|.|TRBJ1-1|TRBV5-5
TGTGCCAGCAGCTTCGGGACGGTGAACACTGAAGCTTTCTTT
CASSFGTVNTEAFF
>.|.|TRBJ2-1|TRBV19
TGTGCCAGTAGTATTGGGACAAAGCAGTTCTTC
CASSIGTKQFF
>.|.|TRBJ2-3|TRBV10-1
TGCGCCAGAAGCGGAGTAATAGATACGCAGTATTTT
CARSGVIDTQYF
>.|.|TRBJ1-2|TRBV5-8
TGTGCCAGCACCTCTCCAGAAGGAGGGTACTATGGCTACACCTTC
CASTSPEGGYYGYTF
>.|.|TRBJ2-7|TRBV6-6
TGTGCCAGCAGCCCCTCAGGGATTTCCTACGAGCAGTACTTC
CASSPSGISYEQYF
>.|.|TRBJ1-2|TRBV6-5
TGTGCCAGCAGTTACGGGTTTGGCTACACCTTC
CASSYGFGYTF
>few|.|TRBJ2-5|TRBV5-1
TGCGCCAGCAGCTTCGGGACGGGGGAGACCCAGTACTTC
CASSFGTGETQYF
>.|TRBD1|TRBJ1-5|TRBV11-3
TGTGCCAGCAGCTTAGGAACGCCGGACAGGGTACACCGAAATCAGCCCCAGCATTTT
CASSLGTPDRVHRNQPQHF
>.|TRBD1|TRBJ1-2|TRBV27
TGTGCCAGCAGTCCGTCAGGGGGCTATGGCTACACCTTC
CASSPSGGYGYTF
>once|.|TRBJ2-7|TRBV11-1
TGTGCCAGCACCGCTAGCTGGGCGTCCGAGCAGTACTTC
CASTASWASEQYF
>.|TRBD2|TRBJ2-4|TRBV5-1
TGCGCCAGCAGCCCGGTCAGCGGGAGGGCCGGGGGAAACATTCAGTACTTC
CASSPVSGRAGGNIQYF
>once|.|TRBJ2-3|TRBV11-2
TGTGCCAGCAGCTTAAACAAAGGGATTAGGACGCAGTATTTT
CASSLNKGIRTQYF
>.|.|TRBJ2-1|TRBV6-5
TGTGCCAGCCTAGGGTTAGGGAATGAGCAGTTCTTC
CASLGLGNEQFF
>.|.|TRBJ2-7|TRBV6-5
TGTGCCAGCAGTCTACTAGCCGAGCAGTACTTC
CASSLLAEQYF
>.|.|TRBJ1-2|TRBV4-2
TGTGCCAGCAGCCAAGGGGATCCTAACTATGGCTACACCTTC
CASSQGDPNYGYTF
>.|.|TRBJ2-5|TRBV29-1
TGCAGCGTTGAACGGGAGACCCAGTACTTC
CSVERETQYF
>.|.|TRBJ2-7|TRBV5-8
TGTGCCAGCAGCCTTAGTTCCTACGAGCAGTACTTC
CASSLSSYEQYF
>once|TRBD1|TRBJ1-3|TRBV28
TGTGCCAGCAGTCAAGGGGGCGCGTCTGGAAACACCATATATTTT
CASSQGGASGNTIYF
>.|TRBD2|TRBJ2-7|TRBV28
TGTGCCAGCAGTACTCCGGGACTAGTCCACGAGCAGTACTTC
CASSTPGLVHEQYF
>once|TRBD2|TRBJ2-3|TRBV15
TGTGCCACCAGGGCGGGACTAGGGACAGATACGCAGTATTTT
CATRAGLGTDTQYF
>.|.|TRBJ1-2|TRBV4-1
TGCGCCAGCAGCCAAGTTAGTCGGGATCGCTATGGCTACACCTTC
CASSQVSRDRYGYTF